The 20 T cell receptor beta chains reported below all come from one sample, sequenced in a study of T cell responses to AZD1222 COVID-19 vaccine. The protocol was immunoSEQ multiplex PCR, while the TCRdb copy is restricted to in-frame clones and leaves out a portion. The sample has roughly 49,000 clones; 65% to 80% are singletons. The specimen comprised peripheral blood, sampled on day 0 of AZD1222 vaccination. These receptors came from an adult in good health.

This sequence joins TRBV4-1 and TRBJ1-6; D may be TRBD1 (6 bases). The germline V gene has CDR1 MGHRA and CDR2 YSYEKL. Trimming left V 1 base short and J 7 bases short, with 8 bases between. This CDR3 contains 14 residues. This chain's CDR3 is CASSQGTVNSPLHF. The DNA of the CDR3 is TGCGCCAGCAGCCAAGGGACAGTAAATTCACCCCTCCACTTT.

This chain uses TRBV19 with TRBJ2-1; 11 bases match TRBD1. V trimming: 8 bases; J trimming: 7 bases; junction bases outside the gene matches: 25. Per the germline V gene, CDR1 is LNHDA and CDR2 is SQIVND (reference sequence). The length of the CDR3 is 20 residues. CDR3 loop: CASRNGDPQGQGEGGNEQFF. In DNA, the CDR3 is TGTGCCAGTCGAAATGGGGACCCGCAGGGACAGGGGGAGGGCGGTAATGAGCAGTTCTTC.

This sequence joins TRBV7-9 and TRBJ2-2; TRBD2 agrees at 12 bases. V lost 1 base and J lost 7; bases outside the gene matches: 7. CDR1 SEHNR and CDR2 FQNEAQ come from the germline V gene (reference sequence). This CDR3 is 17 amino acids long. CDR3 sequence (DNA): TGTGCCAGCAGCTTAGGGACTAGCGGGATGAGAATCGGGGAGCTGTTTTTT. Encoded protein: CASSLGTSGMRIGELFF.

This CDR3 is CASSPRTDTQYF. As DNA, the CDR3 is TGTGCCAGCAGCCCTCGCACAGATACGCAGTATTTT. V is TRBV3-1 (or the pseudogene TRBV3-2) and J is TRBJ2-3, with D hard to call. CDR3 length: 12 amino acids. Trimming pared 4 bases from V and 1 base from J, leaving 3 bases between. Germline loops: CDR1 LGHDT, CDR2 YNNKEL (reference sequence).

The chain employs TRBV27 and TRBJ2-3; tentatively, D is TRBD2 (6 bases). Germline V CDR1 and CDR2: MNHEY, SMNVEV (reference sequence). V lost 5 bases, J lost 5 bases, and 17 bases lay in between. The CDR3 totals 15 residues. The CDR3 DNA is TGTGCCAGCAGTCACTACCCATACGGGGGAGATACGCAGTATTTT. Translating it yields CASSHYPYGGDTQYF.

The rearrangement uses TRBV15 and TRBJ2-2; 8 nucleotides align to TRBD1. This CDR3 spans 16 amino acids. Germline V lookup: CDR1 LNHNV, CDR2 YYDKDF (reference sequence). With 3 bases clipped from V and 7 bases from J, the junction kept 10 bases outside the gene matches. CDR3 region: CATSRATGVSIGELFF. The CDR3 bases are TGTGCCACCAGCAGGGCGACAGGGGTCAGCATCGGGGAGCTGTTTTTT.

The chain links TRBV12-5 to TRBJ1-1; the D is unclear. In germline, CDR1 is LGHNT, CDR2 FRNRAP. Trimming left V 7 bases short and J 5 bases short, with 14 bases between. This CDR3 comprises 13 residues. The CDR3 region is CASANQGLTEAFF. CDR3 bases: TGTGCTAGTGCCAACCAAGGGTTGACTGAAGCTTTCTTT. Drawing the rest from reference TRBV12-5 and TRBJ1-1, the complete variable domain is DARVTQTPRHKVTEMGQEVTMRCQPILGHNTVFWYRQTMMQGLELLAYFRNRAPLDDSGMPKDRFSAEMPDATLATLKIQPSEPRDSAVYFCASANQGLTEAFFGQGTRLTVV.

V is TRBV4-2 and J is TRBJ1-1, with 8 bases fitting TRBD1. There are 17 residues in the CDR3. Germline V CDR1 and CDR2: LGHNA, YNFKEQ. The trim removed 2 bases at V and 0 bases at J, leaving 8 bases unmatched. The chain's CDR3 is CASSQPGQVVMNTEAFF. The CDR3 DNA follows: TGTGCCAGCAGCCAACCGGGACAGGTGGTGATGAACACTGAAGCTTTCTTT.

The V gene is TRBV9, the J gene TRBJ2-6; D is unresolved. The CDR3 spans 14 residues. Trimming pared 0 bases from V and 4 bases from J, leaving 5 bases between. Germline CDR1 and CDR2: SGDLS and YYNGEE. CDR3: CASSVEPGANVLTF. Written as DNA, the CDR3 is TGTGCCAGCAGCGTAGAACCCGGGGCCAACGTCCTGACTTTC.

This clone was picked up a small number of times. The V call is TRBV3-1 (or the pseudogene TRBV3-2), the J call TRBJ1-1; a possible D gene is TRBD1 (6 bases). V dropped 4 bases and J dropped 1 base, with 7 bases sitting between them. There are 13 residues in the CDR3. CDR1 and CDR2 from the germline V gene are LGHDT and YNNKEL (reference sequence). CDR3 nucleotide sequence: TGTGCCAGCAGCCCGACAGGGAACACTGAAGCTTTCTTT. This encodes CASSPTGNTEAFF.

CDR3 amino acids: CASSLIPGAEAFF. The DNA of the CDR3 is TGTGCCAGCAGTTTAATTCCAGGGGCTGAAGCTTTCTTT. This sequence joins TRBV12-3 or TRBV12-4 and TRBJ1-1; the D gene is possibly TRBD1 (6 bases). Trimming took 2 bases from V and 6 from J, leaving 10 bases between them. The CDR3 has 13 amino acids.

This chain uses TRBV15 with TRBJ1-5, with 9 bases aligning to TRBD1. This CDR3 region has 14 residues. CDR1 and CDR2 (germline): LNHNV, YYDKDF (reference sequence). The V gene end was trimmed by 6 bases and the J gene end by 7 bases; junction bases not matched to a gene: 7. The DNA for the CDR3 is TGTGCCACCAGGAGGACAGGGGCGGAGCAGCCCCAGCATTTT. It specifies CATRRTGAEQPQHF. The full variable domain, its missing parts supplied by reference TRBV15 and TRBJ1-5, is DAMVIQNPRYQVTQFGKPVTLSCSQTLNHNVMYWYQQKSSQAPKLLFHYYDKDFNNEADTPDNFQSRRPNTSFCFLDIRSPGLGDTAMYLCATRRTGAEQPQHFGDGTRLSIL.

The chain combines TRBV3-1 (or the pseudogene TRBV3-2) with TRBJ1-3, with unresolved D. Germline lookup yields CDR1 LGHDT and CDR2 YNNKEL (reference sequence). V was cut by 4 bases and J by 3 bases, with 13 bases left in between. The CDR3 covers 15 residues. The CDR3 spells CASSPTPEGGNTIYF. The DNA for the CDR3 is TGTGCCAGCAGCCCAACCCCCGAAGGTGGAAACACCATATATTTT.

The V call is TRBV5-1, the J call TRBJ1-2; D ambiguous. Deletions cut 4 bases from V and 4 bases from J, with 14 bases between. CDR3 length: 14 amino acids. CDR1 is SGHRS and CDR2 is YFSETQ in the germline V gene. CDR3 residues: CASSTEGRPYGYTF. The DNA for the CDR3 is TGCGCCAGCAGCACAGAAGGACGGCCCTATGGCTACACCTTC.

The chain couples TRBV11-2 to TRBJ2-7, with D possibly TRBD2 on 6 matching bases. The CDR3 consists of 15 residues. Trimming shortened V by 5 bases and J by 2 bases, and 16 bases separated the two germline ends. CDR1 and CDR2 from the germline V gene are SGHAT and FQNNGV. CDR3 loop: CASSLSLGGAYEQYF. The CDR3 DNA reads TGTGCCAGCAGCCTCTCGTTGGGCGGGGCCTACGAGCAGTACTTC.

The chain is built from TRBV19 and TRBJ2-3, with 8 bases matching TRBD1. Trimming cost V 5 bases and J 5 bases; bases outside gene matches: 6. CDR3 length: 14 amino acids. Germline assignment: CDR1 LNHDA and CDR2 SQIVND (reference sequence). The CDR3 sequence: CASSLGQGGDTQYF. CDR3 in DNA: TGTGCCAGTAGTCTTGGACAGGGAGGAGATACGCAGTATTTT.

The chain couples TRBV2 to TRBJ1-2; no reliable D call. The CDR3 has 14 residues. Germline values: CDR1 SNHLY, CDR2 FYNNEI. Trimming took off 2 bases at V and 1 base at J, with 8 bases between the two ends. This CDR3 is CASSEMGFNYGYTF. The CDR3 nucleotides are TGTGCCAGCAGTGAAATGGGATTTAACTATGGCTACACCTTC.

This clone was observed once. V gene TRBV18 combines with J gene TRBJ2-7, with a weak D call TRBD2 (6 bases). Per the germline V gene, CDR1 is KGHSH and CDR2 is LQKENI. CDR3 size: 14 residues. V was trimmed by 0 bases and J by 6 bases, leaving 12 bases between them. In DNA, the CDR3 is TGTGCCAGCTCACCACCAGAGACTAGATCCGAGCAGTACGTC. Amino acid sequence: CASSPPETRSEQYV.

The genes are TRBV20-1 and TRBJ2-6; D may be TRBD1 (5 bases). This CDR3 comprises 13 residues. Trimming stripped 3 bases from V and 8 bases from J, with 11 bases between. Per the germline V gene, CDR1 is DFQATT and CDR2 is SNEGSKA (reference sequence). The CDR3: CSASIPGTNVLTF. The CDR3 nucleotides are TGCAGTGCTAGTATCCCAGGGACCAACGTCCTGACTTTC.

The chain joins TRBV19 to TRBJ1-3; maybe TRBD1 (5 bases). Germline CDR1 is LNHDA and CDR2 is SQIVND (reference sequence). Trimming pared 5 bases from V and 0 bases from J, leaving 11 bases between. The CDR3 consists of 15 residues. The CDR3 loop reads CASSSRAFSGNTIYF. The CDR3 DNA reads TGTGCCAGTAGTTCCAGGGCTTTCTCTGGAAACACCATATATTTT.